Shown below are 20 T cell receptor beta chains from a single sample sequenced in a study of T-cell memory formation after mild COVID-19. TCRdb re-called the 5' RACE reads with MiXCR, one entry per CDR3 protein. The repertoire holds 280,000 or so distinct CDR3 sequences, with around 8% as singletons. Specimen: PBMCs or a T cell subset sorted from them (not recorded which). These receptors all come from a man in his late teens or twenties who had mild COVID-19 (a few samples of this study predate the infection). Cell type and time point are not known.

The chain links TRBV23-1 to TRBJ2-7; D might be TRBD2 (6 bases). Being an ORF, TRBV23-1 has a function that is uncertain. The CDR3 covers 16 residues. V was clipped by 3 bases and J by 3 bases, with 18 bases between them. The CDR3 region has the DNA TGCGCCAGCAGTCATACGGGGGACGTACCAAACTACGAGCAGTACGTC. This gives the protein CASSHTGDVPNYEQYV.

This chain uses TRBV7-2 with TRBJ1-1, with D maybe TRBD1 (6 bases). V was pared by 3 bases and J by 5 bases, with 13 bases between. Germline CDR1 SGHTA, CDR2 FQGNSA. CDR3 length: 14 residues. The chain's CDR3 is CASSFGGPGTEAFF. The CDR3 DNA is TGTGCCAGCAGCTTCGGGGGGCCGGGGACTGAAGCTTTCTTT.

This clonotype came up a few times. The chain links TRBV6-5 to TRBJ2-1; D remains unclear. The CDR3 sequence is 14 residues long. Germline V gene lookup returns CDR1 MNHEY and CDR2 SVGAGI. V gave up 6 bases and J gave up 6 bases, with 15 bases separating them. The CDR3, as DNA: TGTGCCAGCAGAAATTCCCGGAGTCTCAATGAGCAGTTCTTC. Encoded protein: CASRNSRSLNEQFF.

The rearrangement joins TRBV7-7 to TRBJ2-6; D not certain. The germline V and J ends were trimmed by 5 bases and 3 bases, with 2 bases remaining between them. CDR3 size: 12 residues. Germline V gene sequence: CDR1 SSHAT, CDR2 FNYEAQ (reference sequence). The CDR3 DNA reads TGTGCCAGCAGCGATGGGGCCAACGTCCTGACTTTC. This translates into CASSDGANVLTF.

The rearrangement joins TRBV6-5 to TRBJ2-7, with TRBD1 matching 8 bases. This CDR3 is 12 amino acids long. Germline CDR1 and CDR2: MNHEY and SVGAGI. J lost 3 bases, V lost 10 bases, and 5 bases had no gene match. The DNA for the CDR3 is TGTGCCACCATCGACAGGGGCTACGAGCAGTACTTC. This sequence encodes CATIDRGYEQYF.

This clonotype was detected a few times. This chain uses TRBV4-3 with TRBJ2-1, with D hard to call. Germline loops: CDR1 LGHNA, CDR2 YSLEER. V was trimmed by 4 bases and J by 9 bases, leaving 7 bases between them. CDR3 length: 11 amino acids. In DNA, the CDR3 is TGCGCCAGCAGCCGCCGGACTGAGCAGTTCTTC. Translating gives CASSRRTEQFF.

The J gene is TRBJ2-2, the V gene TRBV11-2; no reliable D call. Germline V gene sequence: CDR1 SGHAT, CDR2 FQNNGV. The CDR3 runs 13 residues. Trimming left V 5 bases short and J 7 bases short, with 11 bases between. Here the CDR3 reads CASSLVGFGELFF. The CDR3 DNA reads TGTGCCAGCAGCCTAGTCGGGTTCGGGGAGCTGTTTTTT.

In its sample, this clonotype was seen many times. This sequence joins TRBV11-2 and TRBJ2-1; D unresolved. CDR1 is SGHAT and CDR2 is FQNNGV in the germline V gene. This CDR3 region has 11 residues. V lost 5 bases, J lost 7 bases, and 6 bases lay in between. The CDR3 region has the DNA TGTGCCAGCAGCCCGCTGAATGAGCAGTTCTTC. It yields the protein CASSPLNEQFF.

The DNA for the CDR3 is TGTGCCAGCAGTTTAGAGGCGAGTTTCTACGAGCAGTACTTC. This translates into CASSLEASFYEQYF. The V call is TRBV12-3 or TRBV12-4, the J call TRBJ2-7; D gene uncertain. The CDR3 runs to 14 residues. V was cut by 1 base and J by 3 bases, with 10 bases left in between.

Worth noting for this clonotype: Relative to the germline gene, one junction end is altered; a read error may explain this. CDR3 DNA sequence: TGCAGTGCTAGAGATCGGGGGCCGAATGAGCGGTACTTC. Its protein is CSARDRGPNERYF. The chain employs TRBV20-1 and TRBJ2-7; D is perhaps TRBD1 or TRBD2 (6 bases each). Germline V gene lookup returns CDR1 DFQATT and CDR2 SNEGSKA (reference sequence). The length of the CDR3 is 13 residues.

V and J are TRBV4-1 and TRBJ2-7; maybe TRBD1 (6 bases). V was trimmed by 5 bases and J by 5 bases, leaving 19 bases between them. CDR3 length: 15 amino acids. The germline V gene encodes CDR1 MGHRA and CDR2 YSYEKL. The CDR3 here is CASSDTGLGGDEQYF. The CDR3 DNA reads TGCGCCAGCAGCGACACCGGGCTTGGGGGCGACGAGCAGTACTTC.

This sequence joins TRBV6-5 and TRBJ1-5; 9 bases are shared with TRBD1. This CDR3 region has 14 residues. CDR1 MNHEY and CDR2 SVGAGI come from the germline V gene. J lost 9 bases, V lost 6 bases, and 9 bases had no gene match. CDR3: CASSPGQGGLPQHF. The CDR3 DNA reads as TGTGCCAGCAGCCCGGGACAGGGTGGTCTGCCCCAGCATTTT.

This clonotype was recorded a few times. The V gene is TRBV2, the J gene TRBJ1-2; 9 bases fit TRBD1. Germline CDR1 reads SNHLY; CDR2 reads FYNNEI. The CDR3 extends over 15 amino acids. V shed 7 bases, J shed 6 bases, and the junction held 12 bases outside the gene matches. CDR3 residues: CASIRDRDMRDGYTF. The CDR3 DNA sequence: TGTGCCAGCATACGGGACAGGGATATGAGAGATGGCTACACCTTC.

This clonotype showed up many times. The rearrangement joins TRBV11-2 to TRBJ2-7; tentatively, D is TRBD1 (5 bases). CDR1 and CDR2 (germline): SGHAT, FQNNGV. The CDR3 totals 14 residues. Between the trimmed V and J ends, which lost 4 bases and 10 bases, there was a span of 20 bases. CDR3 sequence reads: CASSWSTAPADQYF. As DNA, the CDR3 is TGTGCCAGCAGCTGGTCGACAGCCCCTGCTGATCAGTACTTC. The full variable domain, in which reference TRBV11-2 and TRBJ2-7 provide the parts outside the CDR3, is EAGVAQSPRYKIIEKRQSVAFWCNPISGHATLYWYQQILGQGPKLLIQFQNNGVVDDSQLPKDRFSAERLKGVDSTLKIQPAKLEDSAVYLCASSWSTAPADQYFGPGTRLTVT.

This clonotype was detected only a few times. J is TRBJ2-3 and V is TRBV18, with D possibly being TRBD2 (5 bases). CDR1 is KGHSH, CDR2 LQKENI, per germline. Trimming removed 3 bases at V and 4 bases at J, with 20 bases between. This CDR3 has 17 amino acids. In DNA form, the CDR3 reads TGTGCCAGCTCACCCCCGGGGTGGGCAGACGGATCAGATACGCAGTATTTT. It translates to CASSPPGWADGSDTQYF.

This clonotype was observed at least ten times. The chain carries TRBV6-2 or TRBV6-3 and TRBJ2-3; D possibly corresponds to TRBD2 (6 bases). Trimming shortened V by 7 bases and J by 2 bases, and 16 bases separated the two germline ends. The CDR3 is made up of 15 amino acids. CDR1 and CDR2 (germline): MNHEY, SVGEGT. Here the CDR3 DNA reads TGTGCCAGCACTCGGACTACATCACCCACAGATACGCAGTATTTT. It codes for CASTRTTSPTDTQYF.

V is TRBV20-1 and J is TRBJ2-7, with D possibly matching TRBD1 (7 bases). The CDR3 contains 13 residues. The V gene lost 5 bases and the J gene lost 6 bases, with 17 bases spanning the gap. Looked up from germline, CDR1 is DFQATT and CDR2 is SNEGSKA (reference sequence). The CDR3 loop reads CSAQRRAGGEQYF. The CDR3 DNA follows: TGCAGTGCTCAGAGGAGGGCAGGGGGCGAGCAGTACTTC.

This clonotype was counted only a few times. CDR3 amino acids: CASGPDSPLHF. The CDR3 DNA reads as TGTGCCAGCGGCCCAGATTCACCCCTCCACTTT. The rearrangement joins TRBV9 to TRBJ1-6; D is ambiguous. Trimming removed 7 bases from V and 8 bases from J, with 7 bases in between. Germline CDR1 and CDR2: SGDLS and YYNGEE. This CDR3 is 11 amino acids long.

This clonotype has a handful of counts. The rearrangement uses TRBV21-1 and TRBJ2-7; the DNA was not used to check the table's D call, TRBD1. TRBV21-1 is designated a pseudogene. The CDR3 totals 16 residues. The chain's CDR3 is CASSGGHRGSSYEQYV. Here the CDR3 DNA reads TGTGCCAGCAGCGGGGGACACCGGGGAAGCTCCTACGAGCAGTACGTC.

The rearrangement uses TRBV6-2 or TRBV6-3 and TRBJ2-7, with unresolved D. The length of the CDR3 is 15 residues. Germline V lookup: CDR1 MNHEY, CDR2 SVGEGT. Between the trimmed V and J ends, which lost 2 bases and 0 bases, there was a span of 11 bases. CDR3 nucleotides: TGTGCCAGCAGTTACGTGGGCTCCGGCTCCTACGAGCAGTACTTC. Protein: CASSYVGSGSYEQYF.